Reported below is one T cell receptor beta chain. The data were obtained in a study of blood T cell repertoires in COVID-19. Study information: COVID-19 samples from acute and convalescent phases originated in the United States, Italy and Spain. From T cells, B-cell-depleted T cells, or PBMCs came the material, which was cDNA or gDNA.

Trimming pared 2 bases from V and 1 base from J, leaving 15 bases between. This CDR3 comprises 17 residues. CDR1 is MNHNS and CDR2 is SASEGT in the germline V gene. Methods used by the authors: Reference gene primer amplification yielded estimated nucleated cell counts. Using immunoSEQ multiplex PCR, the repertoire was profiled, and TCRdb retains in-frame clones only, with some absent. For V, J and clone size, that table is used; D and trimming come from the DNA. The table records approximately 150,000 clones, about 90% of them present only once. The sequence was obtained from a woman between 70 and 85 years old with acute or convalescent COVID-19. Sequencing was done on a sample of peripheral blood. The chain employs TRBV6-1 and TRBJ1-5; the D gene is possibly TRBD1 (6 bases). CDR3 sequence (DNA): TGTGCCAGCAGTGAAACCCTGCAGGGGTTGAGCAATCAGCCCCAGCATTTT. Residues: CASSETLQGLSNQPQHF.